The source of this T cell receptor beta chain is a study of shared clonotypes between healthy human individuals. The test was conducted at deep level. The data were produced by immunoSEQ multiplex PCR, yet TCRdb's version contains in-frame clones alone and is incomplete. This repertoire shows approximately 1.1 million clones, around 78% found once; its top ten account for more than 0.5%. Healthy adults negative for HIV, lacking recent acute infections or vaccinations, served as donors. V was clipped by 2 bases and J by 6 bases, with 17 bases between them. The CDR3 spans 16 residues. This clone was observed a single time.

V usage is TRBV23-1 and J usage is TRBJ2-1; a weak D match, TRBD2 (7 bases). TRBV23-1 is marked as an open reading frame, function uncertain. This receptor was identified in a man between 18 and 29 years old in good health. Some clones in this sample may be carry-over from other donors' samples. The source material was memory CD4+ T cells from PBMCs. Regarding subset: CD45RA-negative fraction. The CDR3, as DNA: TGCGCCAGCAGTCAACGGGGGGCGGACTCCCCCAATGAGCAGTTCTTC. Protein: CASSQRGADSPNEQFF.